This TCR beta chain was documented in a study of blood T cells in healthy people across ages. Overall study findings and caveats: With age, beta diversity per million T cells declined roughly linearly, significantly by 40.

The ends were cut back, 0 bases at V and 5 bases at J, with 8 bases in the middle. CDR1 is SGHRS and CDR2 is YFSETQ in the germline V gene. The CDR3 sequence is 13 residues long. Comments on this clonotype: Its antigen remains unknown.

The use of a sample-barcoded 5' primer and a J-beta primer mix characterized a second PCR of about 7 to 12 cycles. All cDNA molecules were each tagged by a template-switch adaptor with 12 random nucleotides. TCRdb re-analysed the 5' RACE reads in MiXCR, keeping a single row per CDR3 protein. Of 1,500,000 or so distinct CDR3 sequences in the sample, approximately 42% are singletons; the top ten hold about 3.8%. Each donor's blood draw was 8.5 to 10 milliliters of peripheral blood. Per sample, extraction of total RNA gave at least 5 micrograms in every case. This sequence was found in a woman between 18 and 30 years old in good health. Sequencing was carried out using blood. The J gene is TRBJ2-5, the V gene TRBV5-1; D gene uncertain. CDR3 coding DNA: TGCGCCAGCAGCTTGGCGCAGGAGGAGACCCAGTACTTC. It yields the protein CASSLAQEETQYF.